The next 32 T cell receptor beta chains were all read from a single sample in a study of T cells in Graves' hyperthyroidism and ophthalmopathy. From RNA transcripts, TCR beta CDR3 regions were amplified. First-round RT-PCR of the TCR CDR3 relied on the HTBI primer set. TCRdb redid the calling of the multiplex PCR reads with MiXCR, one entry per CDR3 protein. The data contain nearly 600,000 distinct CDR3 sequences, approximately 15% of them singletons. The sequencing input was blood. These receptors were collected from a young woman with Graves' ophthalmopathy.

This clonotype was seen many times. This chain links TRBV27 with TRBJ1-4, with 12 bases matching TRBD1. The CDR3 spans 15 residues. The trim removed 5 bases at V and 8 bases at J, leaving 6 bases unmatched. The germline gives CDR1 MNHEY, CDR2 SMNVEV (reference sequence). CDR3 region: CASSAGTGGREKLFF. CDR3 nucleotide sequence: TGTGCCAGCAGTGCAGGGACAGGGGGCAGAGAAAAACTGTTTTTT.

In this sample, this clonotype turned up many times. The rearrangement joins TRBV12-3 or TRBV12-4 to TRBJ1-2; D uncertain. The CDR3 has 14 amino acids. Trimming pared 3 bases from V and 2 bases from J, leaving 10 bases between. CDR3 sequence (DNA): TGTGCCAGCAGTTTGATGGAGACAAACTATGGCTACACCTTC. This encodes CASSLMETNYGYTF.

The rearrangement links TRBV19 to TRBJ1-1; maybe TRBD1 (5 bases). V lost 7 bases, J lost 4 bases, and 19 bases lay in between. CDR1 and CDR2 (germline): LNHDA, SQIVND (reference sequence). The CDR3 totals 15 residues. The CDR3 here is CASNSDRRETTEAFF. The CDR3 DNA follows: TGTGCCAGTAATTCTGATCGCAGGGAGACCACTGAAGCTTTCTTT.

The rearrangement links TRBV20-1 to TRBJ2-1, with 9 positions matching TRBD2. V lost 3 bases and J lost 2; bases outside the gene matches: 5. The CDR3 runs 15 residues. Per the germline V gene, CDR1 is DFQATT and CDR2 is SNEGSKA (reference sequence). The chain's CDR3 is CSARAQRGAYNEQFF. The CDR3 DNA is TGCAGTGCTAGGGCCCAGCGGGGGGCCTACAATGAGCAGTTCTTC.

This clonotype has a count of ten or more. This chain connects TRBV6-5 to TRBJ2-2; 8 nucleotides align to TRBD1. Germline trimming cut 2 bases from V and 3 bases from J; bases unmatched to any gene: 8. This CDR3 is built from 17 residues. Germline CDR1 MNHEY, CDR2 SVGAGI. In nucleotides, the CDR3 is TGTGCCAGCAGTTACCGACACGGGACAGGCGACACCGGGGAGCTGTTTTTT. This translates into CASSYRHGTGDTGELFF.

This clonotype showed up just a few times. The CDR3 carries no conserved terminal phenylalanine or tryptophan, so it likely arises from a read error. The chain has TRBV24-1 and TRBJ1-1; 7 bases map to TRBD1. This CDR3 spans 16 amino acids. The trim removed 0 bases at V and 5 bases at J, leaving 8 bases unmatched. Per germline, CDR1 KGHDR and CDR2 SFDVKD. The CDR3 loop is CATSDLGLGGNTEAFS. CDR3 nucleotides: TGTGCCACCAGTGATTTGGGATTAGGGGGCAATACTGAAGCTTTCTCT.

This clonotype has a handful of counts. The chain combines TRBV5-6 with TRBJ1-1; weak D call: TRBD1 (5 bases). The ends were cut back, 4 bases at V and 5 bases at J, with 21 bases in the middle. Germline CDR1 reads SGHDT; CDR2 reads YYEEEE. This CDR3 is 16 amino acids long. This chain's CDR3 is CASSPRSSGMGTEAFF. CDR3 nucleotides: TGTGCCAGCAGCCCCCGCTCCTCAGGGATGGGAACTGAAGCTTTCTTT.

This clonotype was seen only a few times. The V and J genes are TRBV6-1 and TRBJ2-7; 8 bases map to TRBD1. Germline values: CDR1 MNHNS, CDR2 SASEGT. This CDR3 contains 17 residues. V was pared by 7 bases and J by 3 bases, with 17 bases of the junction left unmatched. In nucleotides, the CDR3 is TGTGCCAGCACCATCACCCGTTTGACAGGGGATAACTACGAGCAGTACTTC. Residues: CASTITRLTGDNYEQYF.

The chain uses TRBV7-9 and TRBJ1-5; D perhaps matches TRBD1 (6 bases). The germline V gene has CDR1 SEHNR and CDR2 FQNEAQ (reference sequence). The CDR3 has 15 residues. Trimming removed 4 bases from V and 10 bases from J, with 20 bases in between. In DNA, the CDR3 is TGTGCCAGCAGCTCCCCAGGGACAAGGGTACTTCCCCAGCATTTT. Translation: CASSSPGTRVLPQHF.

The chain recombines TRBV5-8 with TRBJ1-2; TRBD1 is a possible D gene (6 bases). Germline CDR1 SGHTS, CDR2 YDEGEE. This CDR3 comprises 14 residues. Trimming stripped 4 bases from V and 9 bases from J, with 19 bases between. As DNA, the CDR3 is TGTGCCAGCAGCCGAGGACAGCCCTCCGATCGCTACACCTTC. The encoded protein is CASSRGQPSDRYTF. The full variable domain, in which reference TRBV5-8 and TRBJ1-2 provide the parts outside the CDR3, is EAGVTQSPTHLIKTRGQQATLRCSPISGHTSVYWYQQALGLGLQFLLWYDEGEERNRGNFPPRFSGRQFPNYSSELNVNALELEDSALYLCASSRGQPSDRYTFGSGTRLTVV.

This clonotype was found many times. The chain joins TRBV11-2 to TRBJ2-1; D unclear. There are 15 residues in the CDR3. CDR1 is SGHAT and CDR2 is FQNNGV in the germline V gene. The ends were cut back, 0 bases at V and 7 bases at J, with 13 bases in the middle. The CDR3 nucleotides read TGTGCCAGCAGCTTAGATTATTCGCCCCTGAATGAGCAGTTCTTC. Its translation: CASSLDYSPLNEQFF.

This clonotype was observed many times. This chain uses TRBV30 with TRBJ1-4; D not certain. The V gene lost 3 bases and the J gene lost 5 bases, with 13 bases spanning the gap. Germline CDR1 is GTSNPN and CDR2 is SVGIG (reference sequence). The CDR3 spans 14 residues. The CDR3 reads CAWRDKVTNEKLFF. CDR3 nucleotides: TGTGCCTGGAGAGATAAGGTCACGAATGAAAAACTGTTTTTT.

There are many counts of this clonotype. The gene calls are TRBV28 and TRBJ2-7; a weak D match, TRBD1 (5 bases). The CDR3 runs 13 residues. Trimming removed 2 bases at V and 3 bases at J, with 8 bases between. Germline CDR1 MDHEN, CDR2 SYDVKM. The DNA for the CDR3 is TGTGCCAGCAGTTTAGGACACCTCTACGAGCAGTACTTC. Protein: CASSLGHLYEQYF.

A few counts support this clonotype. V is TRBV18 and J is TRBJ2-7; 7 bases are shared with TRBD1. Losses at the gene ends were 2 bases for V and 3 bases for J; bases not matched to a gene: 7. Germline loops: CDR1 KGHSH, CDR2 LQKENI. The CDR3 extends over 15 amino acids. The CDR3, as DNA: TGTGCCAGCTCACCAAATAGGGACAGTGGCTACGAGCAGTACTTC. This codes for CASSPNRDSGYEQYF.

As to this clonotype: A much larger clone differs by one base, so this may be a read error. The gene calls are TRBV6-5 and TRBJ2-1; TRBD1 agrees at 8 bases. This CDR3 spans 15 amino acids. Germline assignment: CDR1 MNHEY and CDR2 SVGAGI. The DNA of the CDR3 is TGTGCCGGCAGTTTACAGGGGGGCTCCTACAATGAGCAGTTCTTC. It yields the protein CAGSLQGGSYNEQFF.

This sequence joins TRBV6-2 or TRBV6-3 and TRBJ1-6; D is undetermined. The CDR3 is 16 amino acids. Trimming pared 0 bases from V and 3 bases from J, leaving 9 bases between. Germline values: CDR1 MNHEY, CDR2 SVGEGT. This CDR3 is CASSYSMGFYNSPLHF. In DNA form, the CDR3 reads TGTGCCAGCAGTTACTCGATGGGTTTCTATAATTCACCCCTCCACTTT.

This clonotype was picked up many times. This chain links TRBV5-1 with TRBJ2-7; 8 bases fit TRBD1. CDR1 and CDR2 (germline): SGHRS, YFSETQ. The CDR3 covers 15 residues. The ends lost 3 bases at V and 2 bases at J; junction bases unmatched: 7. The DNA for the CDR3 is TGCGCCAGCAGCTGGGGACAGGAGGGGACCTACGAGCAGTACTTC. Its translation: CASSWGQEGTYEQYF.

This clonotype was recorded at least ten times. The chain is built from TRBV2 and TRBJ2-7; D tentatively reads TRBD1 or TRBD2 (5 bases each). This CDR3 spans 14 amino acids. Germline CDR1 SNHLY, CDR2 FYNNEI. Trimming pared 3 bases from V and 4 bases from J, leaving 13 bases between. Here the CDR3 reads CASSEGPPGYEQYF. CDR3 nucleotide sequence: TGTGCCAGCAGTGAGGGACCTCCGGGGTACGAGCAGTACTTC. Full variable domain (outside the CDR3, taken from reference TRBV2 and TRBJ2-7): EPEVTQTPSHQVTQMGQEVILRCVPISNHLYFYWYRQILGQKVEFLVSFYNNEISEKSEIFDDQFSVERPDGSNFTLKIRSTKLEDSAMYFCASSEGPPGYEQYFGPGTRLTVT.

This clonotype occurred many times. The chain joins TRBV2 to TRBJ1-1; unclear D gene. The ends were cut back, 10 bases at V and 7 bases at J, with 19 bases in the middle. This CDR3 is 13 amino acids long. Germline CDR1 is SNHLY and CDR2 is FYNNEI. CDR3 amino acids: CATKWAQGGEAFF. DNA for the CDR3: TGTGCCACCAAATGGGCCCAAGGCGGTGAAGCTTTCTTT.

Points on this clonotype: A read error is possible here, since a much larger clone lies one base away. The V and J genes are TRBV7-9 and TRBJ2-2; TRBD2 is a possible D gene (6 bases). Germline V gives CDR1 SEHNR, CDR2 FQNEAQ (reference sequence). The CDR3 extends over 13 amino acids. CDR3 in DNA: TGTGCCAGCATACAATCGAACACCGGGGGGCTGTTTTTT. Encoded protein: CASIQSNTGGLFF. The full variable domain, rest sourced from reference TRBV7-9 and TRBJ2-2, is DTGVSQNPRHKITKRGQNVTFRCDPISEHNRLYWYRQTLGQGPEFLTYFQNEAQLEKSRLLSDRFSAERPKGSFSTLEIQRTEQGDSAMYLCASIQSNTGGLFFGEGSRLTVL.

This clonotype showed up many times. V is TRBV12-3 or TRBV12-4 and J is TRBJ2-2, with TRBD2 identical over 9 bases. The CDR3 consists of 16 residues. After removal of 4 bases from V and 6 bases from J, the junction contained 9 bases not matched to a gene. The chain's CDR3 is CASSSYSGRRSGELFF. The CDR3 DNA sequence: TGTGCCAGCAGTTCCTACAGCGGGAGGAGGTCCGGGGAGCTGTTTTTT.

This clonotype was counted ten times or more. The chain joins TRBV2 to TRBJ2-7, with D possibly TRBD2 on 5 matching bases. CDR3 length: 12 residues. Trimming shortened V by 7 bases and J by 5 bases, and 12 bases separated the two germline ends. Germline values: CDR1 SNHLY, CDR2 FYNNEI. CDR3 nucleotide sequence: TGTGCCAGCAAAGGATTCGGGGACGAGCAGTACTTC. Translation: CASKGFGDEQYF.

This clonotype has a count of ten or more. The chain joins TRBV9 to TRBJ2-2; 8 positions agree with TRBD2. Germline V gene sequence: CDR1 SGDLS, CDR2 YYNGEE. J lost 0 bases, V lost 2 bases, and 3 bases had no gene match. The CDR3 contains 16 residues. This CDR3 is CASSVPSGPNTGELFF. In DNA form, the CDR3 reads TGTGCCAGCAGCGTGCCTAGCGGGCCGAACACCGGGGAGCTGTTTTTT.

The table lists this clonotype with a few counts. V and J are TRBV7-9 and TRBJ2-7; the match to TRBD2 covers 7 bases. The CDR3 is 16 residues long. V shed 0 bases, J shed 3 bases, and the junction held 8 bases outside the gene matches. Per the germline V gene, CDR1 is SEHNR and CDR2 is FQNEAQ (reference sequence). The CDR3 nucleotides read TGTGCCAGCAGCTTAGCTTCCGGCGGGAGTTTCTACGAGCAGTACTTC. The encoded protein is CASSLASGGSFYEQYF.

This clonotype was seen many times. CDR3 protein: CAIRADRDGNTIYF. For the CDR3, the DNA is TGTGCCATCAGGGCGGACAGGGACGGAAACACCATATATTTT. The genes are TRBV10-3 and TRBJ1-3; the match to TRBD1 covers 8 bases. The CDR3 extends over 14 amino acids. CDR1 and CDR2 from the germline V gene are ENHRY and SYGVKD. Trimming at V came to 6 bases and at J to 4 bases, leaving 5 bases not matched to a gene.

This clonotype was counted ten times or more. V usage is TRBV5-1 and J usage is TRBJ2-7; no clear D. The ends were cut back, 4 bases at V and 3 bases at J, with 14 bases in the middle. The germline V gene encodes CDR1 SGHRS and CDR2 YFSETQ. The length of the CDR3 is 14 residues. CDR3 sequence: CASSMADVVYEQYF. As DNA, the CDR3 is TGCGCCAGCAGCATGGCGGACGTCGTCTACGAGCAGTACTTC.

This clonotype was seen repeatedly, ten times or more. The chain employs TRBV12-3 or TRBV12-4 and TRBJ1-1; D call uncertain. This CDR3 comprises 14 residues. With 3 bases removed from V and 5 bases from J, the gap between germline ends came to 13 bases. The CDR3 bases are TGTGCCAGCAGTTTTTCCGAGAGTGGGACTGAAGCTTTCTTT. Protein sequence: CASSFSESGTEAFF.

This clonotype was detected ten times or more. The chain is built from TRBV12-5 and TRBJ2-7; D not certain. Germline lookup yields CDR1 LGHNT and CDR2 FRNRAP. V was pared by 1 base and J by 5 bases, with 3 bases between. This CDR3 comprises 11 residues. The DNA for the CDR3 is TGTGCTAGTGGTTTGGGCAACGAGCAGTACTTC. It translates to CASGLGNEQYF.

This clonotype has just a few counts. The rearrangement uses TRBV11-2 and TRBJ1-1; no clear D. CDR1 is SGHAT, CDR2 FQNNGV, per germline. The CDR3 covers 14 residues. The germline V and J ends were trimmed by 4 bases and 4 bases, with 13 bases remaining between them. This CDR3 is CASSSLAGGTEAFF. CDR3 coding DNA: TGTGCCAGCAGCTCCCTGGCAGGAGGCACTGAAGCTTTCTTT. The full variable domain, with the rest looked up from reference TRBV11-2 and TRBJ1-1, is EAGVAQSPRYKIIEKRQSVAFWCNPISGHATLYWYQQILGQGPKLLIQFQNNGVVDDSQLPKDRFSAERLKGVDSTLKIQPAKLEDSAVYLCASSSLAGGTEAFFGQGTRLTVV.

This clonotype was seen a few times. This chain links TRBV7-2 with TRBJ1-1; D unclear. This CDR3 spans 13 amino acids. Per the germline V gene, CDR1 is SGHTA and CDR2 is FQGNSA. Trimming took off 1 base at V and 4 bases at J, with 7 bases between the two ends. The chain's CDR3 is CASSLEQITEAFF. CDR3 coding DNA: TGTGCCAGCAGCTTAGAACAGATCACTGAAGCTTTCTTT. Together with reference TRBV7-2 and TRBJ1-1, the CDR3 gives the full variable domain: GAGVSQSPSNKVTEKGKDVELRCDPISGHTALYWYRQSLGQGLEFLIYFQGNSAPDKSGLPSDRFSAERTGGSVSTLTIQRTQQEDSAVYLCASSLEQITEAFFGQGTRLTVV.

V is TRBV6-5 and J is TRBJ2-2, with 8 bases that match TRBD2. With 2 bases clipped from V and 5 bases from J, the junction kept 1 base outside the gene matches. Germline CDR1 reads MNHEY; CDR2 reads SVGAGI. CDR3 length: 14 amino acids. The CDR3 loop reads CASSYGLATGELFF. The CDR3 coding sequence is TGTGCCAGCAGTTACGGACTAGCTACCGGGGAGCTGTTTTTT.

The chain links TRBV9 to TRBJ1-1, with no clear D. The germline gives CDR1 SGDLS, CDR2 YYNGEE. The CDR3 contains 16 residues. Trimming stripped 2 bases from V and 3 bases from J, with 17 bases between. The CDR3 sequence: CASSVPEEGADTEAFF. The CDR3 bases are TGTGCCAGCAGCGTCCCCGAAGAGGGCGCGGACACTGAAGCTTTCTTT.